This TCR beta chain emerged from a study of PD-1 blockade in classical Hodgkin lymphoma. Using immunoSEQ multiplex PCR, the repertoire was profiled, and TCRdb retains in-frame clones only, with some absent. The sample lists fewer than 3,000 clones, 50% to 75% occurring once. Relapses following autologous stem cell transplantation were seen in all patients, with brentuximab vedotin exposure varying. Sequenced here: peripheral blood mononuclear cells (PBMCs), sampled at baseline. This clonotype was sampled from a human donor with classical Hodgkin lymphoma.

CDR3 region: CASSLQGRKSPLHF. The CDR3 DNA reads as TGTGCCAGCAGCTTGCAGGGACGGAAGTCACCCCTCCACTTT. The gene calls are TRBV11-2 and TRBJ1-6; D might be TRBD1 (5 bases). The CDR3 is 14 residues long. Germline V gene lookup returns CDR1 SGHAT and CDR2 FQNNGV. Trimming removed 3 bases at V and 10 bases at J, with 13 bases between.